Listed below are T cell receptor beta chains from one sample, sequenced in a study of vaccination effects on CD4 cells after COVID-19. Antigens of these TCRs are unknown. Clones were sequenced by immunoSEQ multiplex PCR, and TCRdb holds only the in-frame ones, with some missing. This sample has some 40,000 clones, with 82% found just once. The sample in question was CD4+ T cells from PBMCs cultured with HCoV-NL63 spike peptides, obtained after COVID-19 vaccination. The receptors shown here come from a human donor who received a COVID-19 vaccine. Some clones in this sample may be carry-over from other donors' samples. Both conserved end residues are part of each CDR3. A D gene is named only where the DNA matches it firmly. The listing skips clone size in some rows; elsewhere it reads once, few, many or a size class.

D gene | CDR3 length | J gene | clone size | V gene | CDR3 DNA | CDR3 protein
NA | 14 | TRBJ2-2 | NA | TRBV7-3 | TGTGCCACAACCCCGGGACCGAACACCGGGGAGCTGTTTTTT | CATTPGPNTGELFF
NA | 14 | TRBJ1-1 | NA | TRBV7-2 | TGTGCCAGCAGCCTTCGGACGGGGAACACTGAAGCTTTCTTT | CASSLRTGNTEAFF
NA | 12 | TRBJ1-1 | NA | TRBV29-1 | TGCAGCGTTGAAAGGGGAAGAACTGAAGCTTTCTTT | CSVERGRTEAFF
NA | 13 | TRBJ1-3 | NA | TRBV6-5 | TGTGCCGCAGCAGTGGGTTTTGGAAACACCATATATTTT | CAAAVGFGNTIYF
TRBD1 | 19 | TRBJ2-2 | NA | TRBV6-2/TRBV6-3 | TGTGCCAGCAGTAGCCGGGACAGGGGGCGAATAAAGAACACCGGGGAGCTGTTTTTT | CASSSRDRGRIKNTGELFF
NA | 18 | TRBJ1-2 | NA | TRBV4-3 | TGCGCCAGCAGCCAAGAGCGACAGAACGAACTTCTCCCGAGGGGTTACACCTTC | CASSQERQNELLPRGYTF
TRBD1 | 15 | TRBJ1-2 | NA | TRBV6-5 | TGTGCCAGCAGTAAGACTTCCGGGACAGTCCATGGCTACACCTTC | CASSKTSGTVHGYTF
NA | 8 | TRBJ1-1 | few | TRBV20-1 | TGCAGTGTGACTGAAGCTTTCTTT | CSVTEAFF
NA | 14 | TRBJ1-3 | once | TRBV5-1 | TGCGCCAGCAGCTTGGACAGGGCTGGAAACACCATATATTTT | CASSLDRAGNTIYF
NA | 15 | TRBJ2-1 | NA | TRBV5-1 | TGCGCCAGCAGCTTAGGCGGACTCTCCTACAATGAGCAGTTCTTC | CASSLGGLSYNEQFF
NA | 16 | TRBJ1-2 | NA | TRBV4-3 | TGCGCCAGCAGCCAAGATCTTGACCGAAGAAACTATGGCTACACCTTC | CASSQDLDRRNYGYTF
NA | 15 | TRBJ1-4 | NA | TRBV18 | TGTGCCAGCTCACCAGCGGCAGGGGTTGTGGAAAAACTGTTTTTT | CASSPAAGVVEKLFF
NA | 15 | TRBJ2-5 | few | TRBV28 | TGTGCCAGCATCCCGCGAAGACCGTTGCAAGAGACCCAGTACTTC | CASIPRRPLQETQYF
NA | 14 | TRBJ2-5 | NA | TRBV6-5 | TGTGCCAGCCACAAGGGGGGAACCCCAGAGACCCAGTACTTC | CASHKGGTPETQYF
NA | 14 | TRBJ2-5 | NA | TRBV18 | TGTGCCAGCTCACCAGGCCTGCCTAGGGAGACCCAGTACTTC | CASSPGLPRETQYF
NA | 13 | TRBJ2-3 | few | TRBV5-1 | TGCGCCAGCAGCAATTTAAGTCCAGATACGCAGTATTTT | CASSNLSPDTQYF
NA | 13 | TRBJ1-3 | NA | TRBV27 | TGTGCCGGGGGTAGGTCGCTGGGAAACACCATATATTTT | CAGGRSLGNTIYF
NA | 14 | TRBJ1-5 | NA | TRBV24-1 | TGTGCCACCAGTGATAGACAGCCCAATCAGCCCCAGCATTTT | CATSDRQPNQPQHF
NA | 17 | TRBJ2-3 | NA | TRBV21-1 | TGTGCCAGCAGCAAAGCAATGGGAGCGGGGGGTACAGATACGCAGTATTTT | CASSKAMGAGGTDTQYF
NA | 14 | TRBJ1-4 | NA | TRBV5-1 | TGCGCCAGCAGCTTACAAACAACTAATGAAAAACTGTTTTTT | CASSLQTTNEKLFF
NA | 14 | TRBJ1-1 | NA | TRBV4-1 | TGCGCCAGCAGCCCACCTCCGATGAACACTGAAGCTTTCTTT | CASSPPPMNTEAFF
NA | 13 | TRBJ2-3 | NA | TRBV4-1 | TGCGCCAGCAGCGGGGGGTTCACAGATACGCAGTATTTT | CASSGGFTDTQYF
TRBD1 | 14 | TRBJ2-2 | few | TRBV19 | TGTGCCAGCAGACAGGGGGACAACACCGGGGAGCTGTTTTTT | CASRQGDNTGELFF
TRBD1 | 14 | TRBJ2-5 | NA | TRBV5-5 | TGTGCCAGCAGCCTGACAGGGGTAGAAGAGACCCAGTACTTC | CASSLTGVEETQYF
NA | 13 | TRBJ2-2 | NA | TRBV5-1 | TGCGCCAGCAGCTTGGGTCAGACCGGGGAGCTGTTTTTT | CASSLGQTGELFF
NA | 16 | TRBJ1-4 | NA | TRBV30 | TGTGCCTGGAGTTCAAAGGACCCCGCAACTAATGAAAAACTGTTTTTT | CAWSSKDPATNEKLFF
NA | 15 | TRBJ1-2 | NA | TRBV18 | TGTGCCAGCTCACCACCATTAGGGGCGAACTATGGCTACACCTTC | CASSPPLGANYGYTF
NA | 13 | TRBJ2-1 | NA | TRBV11-3 | TGTGCCAGCAGCTCCGGGAGTAGCAATGAGCAGTTCTTC | CASSSGSSNEQFF
NA | 13 | TRBJ1-5 | few | TRBV19 | TGTGCCGCTACGAGGGGCGGCAATCAGCCCCAGCATTTT | CAATRGGNQPQHF
TRBD1 | 14 | TRBJ1-2 | NA | TRBV6-5 | TGTGCCAGCAGGCACGGGACAGGGGTCTATGGCTACACCTTC | CASRHGTGVYGYTF
TRBD1 | 14 | TRBJ1-2 | NA | TRBV4-1 | TGCGCCAGCAGCCAGGAGGGCCAGGGGGATGGCTACACCTTC | CASSQEGQGDGYTF
NA | 14 | TRBJ1-3 | NA | TRBV5-1 | TGCGCCAGCCGGCAGGGGAGTTCTGGAAACACCATATATTTT | CASRQGSSGNTIYF
TRBD2 | 17 | TRBJ2-5 | NA | TRBV29-1 | TGCAGCGTCGGGGTAGTCTCTAGCGGGGAACTACAAGAGACCCAGTACTTC | CSVGVVSSGELQETQYF
NA | 15 | TRBJ2-2 | NA | TRBV18 | TGTGCCAGCTCACCACGTTCGGCGAACACCGGGGAGCTGTTTTTT | CASSPRSANTGELFF
TRBD2 | 16 | TRBJ2-5 | few | TRBV19 | TGTGCCAGTAGTATTGGACTAGCGGGGGCAGGGGAGACCCAGTACTTC | CASSIGLAGAGETQYF
NA | 14 | TRBJ1-1 | NA | TRBV18 | TGTGCCAGCTCACCGGGACACCAGAACACTGAAGCTTTCTTT | CASSPGHQNTEAFF
TRBD1 | 18 | TRBJ1-5 | NA | TRBV28 | TGTGCCAGCAGTGTACGGTTGGGACAGGGGATCGGCAATCAGCCCCAGCATTTT | CASSVRLGQGIGNQPQHF
NA | 16 | TRBJ1-5 | NA | TRBV2 | TGTGCCAGCAGTGAGAATCCCCCGTATAGCAATCAGCCCCAGCATTTT | CASSENPPYSNQPQHF
NA | 13 | TRBJ2-1 | once | TRBV5-1 | TGCGCCAGCAGCGGACTAAGGGGCAATGAGCAGTTCTTC | CASSGLRGNEQFF
NA | 16 | TRBJ2-2 | NA | TRBV19 | TGTGCCAGTAGTATATCCTGGGACATGGGGACCGGGGAGCTGTTTTTT | CASSISWDMGTGELFF
NA | 12 | TRBJ1-1 | NA | TRBV9 | TGTGCCAGCAGCGTAGCTGGCGGTGAAGCTTTCTTT | CASSVAGGEAFF
NA | 11 | TRBJ2-1 | NA | TRBV15 | TGTGCCACCAGCCTCGCGGATGAGCAGTTCTTC | CATSLADEQFF
TRBD2 | 15 | TRBJ2-5 | NA | TRBV7-2 | TGTGCCAGCAGTTCCGGGGGACTAGCTCAAGAGACCCAGTACTTC | CASSSGGLAQETQYF
TRBD1 | 17 | TRBJ2-5 | NA | TRBV7-2 | TGTGCCAGCAGCTTAGGAGCCCTACAGGGGGCGAGGGAGACCCAGTACTTC | CASSLGALQGARETQYF
TRBD2 | 17 | TRBJ2-5 | NA | TRBV5-1 | TGCGCCAGCAGCGGGGGCGCTCTAGCGGGGACCCAAGAGACCCAGTACTTC | CASSGGALAGTQETQYF
NA | 14 | TRBJ1-3 | NA | TRBV18 | TGTGCCAGCTCACCACCAGAGGTTAGAAACACCATATATTTT | CASSPPEVRNTIYF
NA | 15 | TRBJ1-2 | NA | TRBV6-5 | TGTGCCAGCACCACAACAGGGCTGGGAAGCTATGGCTACACCTTC | CASTTTGLGSYGYTF
TRBD1 | 13 | TRBJ1-2 | few | TRBV30 | TGTGCCTGGAGTGTGCAGGGGGGTTATGGCTACACCTTC | CAWSVQGGYGYTF
NA | 15 | TRBJ1-5 | few | TRBV7-2 | TGTGCCAGCAGCTTCGCGGTGGGTAGCAATCAGCCCCAGCATTTT | CASSFAVGSNQPQHF
TRBD1 | 13 | TRBJ1-1 | NA | TRBV18 | TGTGCCAGCTCACCAAAGACAGGGAGTGAAGCTTTCTTT | CASSPKTGSEAFF
NA | 14 | TRBJ2-1 | NA | TRBV19 | TGTGCCAGTAGTATCAGGGGCAGCTACAATGAGCAGTTCTTC | CASSIRGSYNEQFF
NA | 14 | TRBJ1-5 | once | TRBV19 | TGTGCCAGTAGTATTTCGGGAGACAATCAGCCCCAGCATTTT | CASSISGDNQPQHF
NA | 13 | TRBJ1-5 | NA | TRBV4-1 | TGCGCCAGCAGCCAAAGAATTTATCAGCCCCAGCATTTT | CASSQRIYQPQHF
NA | 16 | TRBJ2-2 | NA | TRBV30 | TGTGCCTGGAGGTCGGGCAGGGCACTGAACACCGGGGAGCTGTTTTTT | CAWRSGRALNTGELFF